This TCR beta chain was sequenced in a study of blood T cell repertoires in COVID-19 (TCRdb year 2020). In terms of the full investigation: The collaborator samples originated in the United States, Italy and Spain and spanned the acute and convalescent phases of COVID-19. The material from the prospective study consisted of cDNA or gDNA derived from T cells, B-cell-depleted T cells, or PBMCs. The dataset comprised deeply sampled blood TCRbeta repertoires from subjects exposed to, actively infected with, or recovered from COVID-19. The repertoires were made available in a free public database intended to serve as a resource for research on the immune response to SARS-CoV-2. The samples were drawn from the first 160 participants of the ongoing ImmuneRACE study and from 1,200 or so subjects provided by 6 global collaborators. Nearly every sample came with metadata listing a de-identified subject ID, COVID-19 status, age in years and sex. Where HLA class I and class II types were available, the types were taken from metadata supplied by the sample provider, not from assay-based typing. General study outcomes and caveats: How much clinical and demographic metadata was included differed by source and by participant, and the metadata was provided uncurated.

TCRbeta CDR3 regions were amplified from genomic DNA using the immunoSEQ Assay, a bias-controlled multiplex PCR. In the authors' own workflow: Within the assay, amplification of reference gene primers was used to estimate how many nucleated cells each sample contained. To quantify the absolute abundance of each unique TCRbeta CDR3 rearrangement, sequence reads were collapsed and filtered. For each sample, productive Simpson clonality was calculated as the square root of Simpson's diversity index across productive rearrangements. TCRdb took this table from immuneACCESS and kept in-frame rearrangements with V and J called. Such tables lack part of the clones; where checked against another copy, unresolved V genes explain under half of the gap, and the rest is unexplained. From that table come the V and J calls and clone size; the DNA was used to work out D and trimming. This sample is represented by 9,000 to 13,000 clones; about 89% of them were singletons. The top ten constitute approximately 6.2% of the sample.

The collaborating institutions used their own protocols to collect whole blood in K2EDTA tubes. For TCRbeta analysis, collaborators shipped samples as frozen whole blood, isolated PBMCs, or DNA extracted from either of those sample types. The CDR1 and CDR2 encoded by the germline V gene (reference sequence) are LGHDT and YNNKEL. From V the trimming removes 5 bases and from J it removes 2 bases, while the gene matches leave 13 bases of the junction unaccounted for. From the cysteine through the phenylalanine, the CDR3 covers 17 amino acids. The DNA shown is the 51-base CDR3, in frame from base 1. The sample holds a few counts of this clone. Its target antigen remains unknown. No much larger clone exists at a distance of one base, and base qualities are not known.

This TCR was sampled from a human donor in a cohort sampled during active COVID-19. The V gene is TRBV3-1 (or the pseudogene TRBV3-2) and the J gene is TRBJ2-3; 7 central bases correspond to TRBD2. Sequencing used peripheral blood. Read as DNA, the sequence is TGTGCCAGCAGCTCAAGGGAGGGACCACCCGACACAGATACGCAGTATTTT. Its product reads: CASSSREGPPDTDTQYF.